The rows below give T cell receptor beta chains drawn from one sample of a study of blood T cell repertoires in COVID-19. The table came from immunoSEQ multiplex PCR; TCRdb's copy has only in-frame clones and leaves some out. Here the sample spans 290,000 or so clones, roughly 86% being singletons. The sequenced sample was peripheral blood. The source of these receptors is a man between 70 and 80 years old with acute or convalescent COVID-19. Each CDR3 is given with its conserved first and last residue. D genes are given only for firm matches. Not all rows give a size; the values are once, few, many and, for expanded clones, a class.

abundance	d_gene	v_gene	j_gene	len	CDR3aa	CDR3nt
.	.	TRBV7-2	TRBJ1-1	14	CASSPLAGGTKAFF	TGTGCCAGCAGCCCCCTCGCAGGAGGGACTAAAGCTTTCTTT
.	TRBD1	TRBV15	TRBJ1-1	17	CATSKALTNRGGTEAFF	TGTGCCACCAGCAAAGCGCTGACTAACAGGGGTGGGACTGAAGCTTTCTTT
many	.	TRBV5-6	TRBJ1-1	14	CASSFPGGGTEAFF	TGTGCCAGCAGCTTTCCGGGCGGGGGCACTGAAGCTTTCTTT
.	TRBD2	TRBV19	TRBJ2-5	16	CASSSARTSDGETQYF	TGTGCCAGTAGTTCCGCTAGGACTAGCGACGGAGAGACCCAGTACTTC
few	.	TRBV28	TRBJ2-6	15	CASASPNSGANVLTF	TGTGCCAGCGCGTCCCCTAACTCTGGGGCCAACGTCCTGACTTTC
.	TRBD2	TRBV27	TRBJ2-7	14	CASYLAGATYEQYF	TGTGCCAGTTACTTAGCGGGGGCGACCTACGAGCAGTACTTC
.	.	TRBV28	TRBJ2-3	15	CASSKPGTSTDTQYF	TGTGCCAGCAGTAAACCCGGGACTAGCACAGATACGCAGTATTTT
once	.	TRBV6-5	TRBJ2-5	15	CASSYAGQSLGTQYF	TGTGCCAGCAGTTACGCGGGACAGAGTCTAGGGACCCAGTACTTC
few	.	TRBV19	TRBJ1-2	13	CASSIGGGYGYTF	TGTGCCAGTAGTATTGGCGGTGGCTATGGCTACACCTTC
.	.	TRBV4-3	TRBJ1-3	17	CASSQGGGASGGNTIYF	TGCGCCAGCAGCCAAGGAGGGGGAGCCTCGGGGGGAAACACCATATATTTT
.	.	TRBV18	TRBJ2-3	16	CASSPLDWARGDTQYF	TGTGCCAGCTCACCTCTGGACTGGGCTCGGGGAGATACGCAGTATTTT
.	TRBD1	TRBV28	TRBJ1-4	15	CASSAGGSTNEKLFF	TGTGCCAGCAGCGCAGGGGGAAGTACTAATGAAAAACTGTTTTTT
.	TRBD1	TRBV9	TRBJ2-2	15	CASSVGQANTGELFF	TGTGCCAGCAGCGTCGGACAGGCGAACACCGGGGAGCTGTTTTTT
.	.	TRBV28	TRBJ1-2	14	CASSFGGENYGYTF	TGTGCCAGCAGTTTTGGGGGGGAGAACTATGGCTACACCTTC
few	TRBD2	TRBV28	TRBJ2-3	14	CASSTGEGTDTQYF	TGTGCCAGCAGTACGGGGGAGGGGACAGATACGCAGTATTTT
.	TRBD2	TRBV9	TRBJ2-3	15	CASSVGGSFTDTQYF	TGTGCCAGCAGCGTCGGGGGGAGCTTCACAGATACGCAGTATTTT
.	TRBD1	TRBV6-2/TRBV6-3	TRBJ1-1	15	CASSYDDRGLKWWIF	TGTGCCAGCAGTTACGACGACAGGGGGCTGAAGTGGTGGATCTTT
.	.	TRBV5-1	TRBJ2-5	13	CASSLGLRETQYF	TGCGCCAGCAGCTTGGGGTTGCGAGAGACCCAGTACTTC
once	.	TRBV10-1	TRBJ1-5	11	CARGEVQPQHF	TGCGCCAGGGGGGAGGTTCAGCCCCAGCATTTT
.	TRBD2	TRBV9	TRBJ2-3	17	CASSVLAGGLGTDTQYF	TGTGCCAGCAGCGTACTAGCGGGGGGGCTGGGCACAGATACGCAGTATTTT
.	TRBD2	TRBV7-2	TRBJ2-5	13	CASSSSGSQTQYF	TGTGCCAGCAGCTCTAGCGGGAGCCAGACCCAGTACTTC
.	TRBD1	TRBV5-6	TRBJ2-5	16	CASSSARGRGQETQYF	TGTGCCAGCAGCTCTGCCAGGGGCAGGGGGCAAGAGACCCAGTACTTC
.	TRBD1	TRBV18	TRBJ2-3	15	CASSAGTGGTDTQYF	TGTGCCAGCTCAGCCGGGACAGGGGGCACAGATACGCAGTATTTT
.	TRBD1	TRBV5-4	TRBJ1-6	17	CASSLGGGQGLNSPLHF	TGTGCCAGCAGCTTGGGAGGAGGACAGGGGTTGAATTCACCCCTCCACTTT
.	TRBD2	TRBV4-2	TRBJ2-5	14	CASSPGLAGETQYF	TGTGCCAGCAGCCCCGGACTAGCGGGAGAGACCCAGTACTTC
.	.	TRBV4-3	TRBJ2-5	16	CASSQVGAYPPGAQYF	TGCGCCAGCAGCCAAGTAGGGGCCTACCCGCCGGGGGCCCAGTACTTC
.	.	TRBV9	TRBJ1-5	14	CASSRGGARQPQHF	TGTGCCAGCAGCCGGGGGGGGGCCCGGCAGCCCCAGCATTTT
once	.	TRBV29-1	TRBJ1-5	14	CSVVVGSHNQPQHF	TGCAGCGTTGTGGTAGGGAGCCATAATCAGCCCCAGCATTTT
.	TRBD2	TRBV19	TRBJ2-2	20	CASSMRSGGAILIRTGELFF	TGTGCCAGTAGTATGAGGAGCGGGGGGGCAATCTTGATACGCACCGGGGAGCTGTTTTTT
.	TRBD2	TRBV3-1/TRBV3-2	TRBJ2-1	14	CASSQAGGRNEQFF	TGTGCCAGCAGCCAAGCCGGGGGGAGAAATGAGCAGTTCTTC
.	.	TRBV3-1/TRBV3-2	TRBJ1-5	15	CASSQRGGSNQPQHF	TGTGCCAGCAGCCAAAGGGGTGGTAGCAATCAGCCCCAGCATTTT
once	TRBD2	TRBV4-2	TRBJ2-5	19	CASSQQGTSGGFGQETQYF	TGTGCCAGCAGCCAGCAGGGGACTAGCGGGGGGTTTGGCCAAGAGACCCAGTACTTC
.	.	TRBV14	TRBJ1-6	14	CASSQNFGGSPLHF	TGTGCCAGCAGCCAAAATTTCGGAGGTTCACCCCTCCACTTT
.	.	TRBV7-2	TRBJ2-3	12	CASRAGPHTQYF	TGTGCCAGCAGGGCAGGCCCCCATACGCAGTATTTT
.	TRBD2	TRBV7-8	TRBJ2-1	15	CASSLRRGGYNEQFF	TGTGCCAGCAGCTTACGGCGGGGGGGGTACAATGAGCAGTTCTTC
.	.	TRBV19	TRBJ1-4	14	CASSINRPGEKLFF	TGTGCCAGTAGTATAAATCGGCCAGGGGAAAAACTGTTTTTT
.	TRBD1	TRBV3-1/TRBV3-2	TRBJ1-6	16	CASRPTGAGYNSPLHF	TGTGCCAGCAGGCCGACAGGGGCGGGTTATAATTCACCCCTCCACTTT